These 21 T cell receptor beta chains share one sample of origin, sequenced in a study of beta chain features in type 1 diabetes. The sequenced template was cDNA made from the entire isolated RNA. Using immunoSEQ multiplex PCR, the repertoire was profiled, and TCRdb retains in-frame clones only, with some absent. The repertoire holds hundreds of thousands of clones, with 15% as singletons. The material sequenced was naive CD4+ T cells from blood. The receptors shown here come from a man younger than 35 in good health.

This clone was observed a handful of times. V is TRBV28 and J is TRBJ2-1; 13 bases agree with TRBD2. There are 15 residues in the CDR3. Losses at the gene ends were 5 bases for V and 5 bases for J; bases not matched to a gene: 3. The germline CDR1 and CDR2 sequences are MDHEN and SYDVKM. The chain's CDR3 is CASSLGTSGNNEQFF. CDR3 nucleotides: TGTGCCAGCAGTCTTGGGACTAGCGGGAACAATGAGCAGTTCTTC.

This clone occurred a few times. The chain has TRBV9 and TRBJ2-1; maybe TRBD2 (7 bases). The CDR3 contains 14 residues. Trimming removed 3 bases at V and 7 bases at J, with 14 bases between. Per germline, CDR1 SGDLS and CDR2 YYNGEE. Written as DNA, the CDR3 is TGTGCCAGCAGCGAGGGGGGGCGCAGAAATGAGCAGTTCTTC. Amino acid sequence: CASSEGGRRNEQFF.

This clone was counted a few times. The rearrangement joins TRBV10-3 to TRBJ1-1; 9 nucleotides match TRBD1. CDR3 size: 15 residues. The V gene end was trimmed by 0 bases and the J gene end by 7 bases; junction bases not matched to a gene: 6. The V gene's germline CDR1 is ENHRY and CDR2 SYGVKD. CDR3 residues: CAISESEGQGVEAFF. The CDR3 DNA is TGTGCCATCAGTGAGTCGGAGGGACAGGGCGTTGAAGCTTTCTTT.

V usage is TRBV30 and J usage is TRBJ1-1; D unclear. The CDR3 has 13 amino acids. Germline CDR1 reads GTSNPN; CDR2 reads SVGIG (reference sequence). V dropped 1 base and J dropped 0 bases, with 6 bases sitting between them. CDR3 residues: CAWSAEMNTEAFF. CDR3 nucleotides: TGTGCCTGGAGTGCCGAAATGAACACTGAAGCTTTCTTT. Complete variable domain (other parts from reference TRBV30 and TRBJ1-1): SQTIHQWPATLVQPVGSPLSLECTVEGTSNPNLYWYRQAAGRGLQLLFYSVGIGQISSEVPQNLSASRPQDRQFILSSKKLLLSDSGFYLCAWSAEMNTEAFFGQGTRLTVV.

This clone is a singleton in its sample. The chain uses TRBV5-1 and TRBJ1-2, with TRBD1 matching 8 bases. The V gene end was trimmed by 4 bases and the J gene end by 5 bases; junction bases not matched to a gene: 7. The CDR3 totals 14 residues. The germline CDR1 and CDR2 sequences are SGHRS and YFSETQ. CDR3 sequence reads: CASSTEGTGYGYTF. The CDR3 DNA reads TGCGCCAGCAGCACCGAAGGGACAGGTTATGGCTACACCTTC.

The V and J genes are TRBV7-9 and TRBJ2-2, with TRBD2 matching over 7 bases. This CDR3 is built from 14 residues. The J segment lost 5 bases and the V segment lost 3 bases, leaving 3 bases of the junction unmatched. CDR1 and CDR2 (germline): SEHNR, FQNEAQ (reference sequence). CDR3 nucleotide sequence: TGTGCCAGCAGCTTCTGGGAGGGGACCGGGGAGCTGTTTTTT. This gives the protein CASSFWEGTGELFF.

V and J are TRBV30 and TRBJ2-6; tentatively, D is TRBD1 (6 bases). Germline loops: CDR1 GTSNPN, CDR2 SVGIG (reference sequence). This CDR3 is built from 17 residues. V was pared by 0 bases and J by 3 bases, with 15 bases between. In nucleotides, the CDR3 is TGTGCCTGGAGTGTGGAACAGGGAACTAGTGGGGCCAACGTCCTGACTTTC. Amino acid sequence: CAWSVEQGTSGANVLTF.

This clone has just a few counts. The CDR3 reads CASSLSAVGDTQYF. The CDR3 DNA reads as TGCGCCAGCAGCTTGTCGGCGGTTGGGGATACGCAGTATTTT. The chain carries TRBV5-1 and TRBJ2-3, with unresolved D. The CDR3 extends over 14 amino acids. Germline values: CDR1 SGHRS, CDR2 YFSETQ. Trimming pared 1 base from V and 6 bases from J, leaving 12 bases between.

The chain employs TRBV5-1 and TRBJ2-5; the match to TRBD2 covers 10 bases. Germline V gene sequence: CDR1 SGHRS, CDR2 YFSETQ. The CDR3 is 17 residues long. With 4 bases clipped from V and 4 bases from J, the junction kept 13 bases outside the gene matches. This CDR3 reads CASSRQASGSYRETQYF. In DNA, the CDR3 is TGCGCCAGCAGCCGCCAGGCTAGCGGGAGCTATCGAGAGACCCAGTACTTC.

The rearrangement joins TRBV29-1 to TRBJ2-2, with D perhaps TRBD1 or TRBD2 (5 bases each). The CDR3 loop spans 16 amino acids. V was trimmed by 6 bases and J by 0 bases, leaving 17 bases between them. Germline assignment: CDR1 SQVTM and CDR2 ANQGSEA. CDR3 amino acids: CSVPGPDSSNTGELFF. The CDR3, as DNA: TGCAGCGTCCCGGGGCCCGACAGCTCGAACACCGGGGAGCTGTTTTTT.

The rearrangement joins TRBV2 to TRBJ2-7; D uncertain. Germline CDR1 is SNHLY and CDR2 is FYNNEI. CDR3 length: 11 residues. The ends were cut back, 6 bases at V and 3 bases at J, with 6 bases in the middle. CDR3 coding DNA: TGTGCCAGCAGGGGATTCTACGAGCAGTACTTC. It codes for CASRGFYEQYF.

This clone was seen once. The chain employs TRBV6-6 and TRBJ1-5; the D gene is possibly TRBD1 (5 bases). The germline V gene has CDR1 MNHNY and CDR2 SVGAGI (reference sequence). The CDR3 has 15 amino acids. V lost 8 bases, J lost 3 bases, and 17 bases lay in between. The CDR3 nucleotides are TGTGCCAGCCACTTGGGGGTACTGGACAATCAGCCCCAGCATTTT. Amino acid sequence: CASHLGVLDNQPQHF.

The chain uses TRBV19 and TRBJ2-1; 8 nucleotides line up with TRBD1. V dropped 6 bases and J dropped 7; count of bases not matched to a gene: 8. CDR1 and CDR2 (germline): LNHDA, SQIVND (reference sequence). The CDR3 is made up of 14 amino acids. The CDR3 DNA follows: TGTGCCAGTAGCCCTTGGACAGGGCGTAATGAGCAGTTCTTC. Its translation: CASSPWTGRNEQFF.

This clone came up a few times. Germline and junction disagree at one end, which may indicate a read error. The gene calls are TRBV5-1 and TRBJ2-1; 10 bases line up with TRBD2. CDR1 is SGHRS and CDR2 is YFSETQ in the germline V gene. The CDR3 consists of 16 residues. The CDR3 region has the DNA TGCGCCAGCAGCCCGCTGAGCGGGGGGGAATACAATGAGCAGCTCTTC. Protein product: CASSPLSGGEYNEQLF.

This clone appeared a few times. The gene calls are TRBV28 and TRBJ1-1; D ambiguous. The CDR3 runs to 13 residues. Looked up from germline, CDR1 is MDHEN and CDR2 is SYDVKM. Between the trimmed V and J ends, which lost 2 bases and 6 bases, there was a span of 10 bases. The CDR3, as DNA: TGTGCCAGCAGTTTAAGGGTGGGAGCTGAAGCTTTCTTT. Translation gives CASSLRVGAEAFF.

V is TRBV18 and J is TRBJ2-5; 7 bases agree with TRBD1. V trimming: 6 bases; J trimming: 3 bases; junction bases outside the gene matches: 10. CDR3 length equals 15 residues. Germline values: CDR1 KGHSH, CDR2 LQKENI. As DNA, the CDR3 is TGTGCCAGCTCGACGGAAACAGGGGCCAAAGAGACCCAGTACTTC. This gives the protein CASSTETGAKETQYF. The whole variable domain, filled in from reference TRBV18 and TRBJ2-5, reads NAGVMQNPRHLVRRRGQEARLRCSPMKGHSHVYWYRQLPEEGLKFMVYLQKENIIDESGMPKERFSAEFPKEGPSILRIQQVVRGDSAAYFCASSTETGAKETQYFGPGTRLLVL.

This clone was observed a few times. This sequence joins TRBV6-5 and TRBJ2-7, with D perhaps TRBD1 (5 bases). V was cut by 3 bases and J by 5 bases, with 20 bases left in between. The germline V gene encodes CDR1 MNHEY and CDR2 SVGAGI. The CDR3 sequence is 16 residues long. The CDR3 DNA sequence: TGTGCCAGCAGTTATCGCGCCCAGGGCTCTCAGCACGAGCAGTACTTC. Residues: CASSYRAQGSQHEQYF.

The rearrangement links TRBV27 to TRBJ1-2; no clear D gene. V was clipped by 4 bases and J by 4 bases, with 13 bases between them. This CDR3 contains 14 residues. Per germline, CDR1 MNHEY and CDR2 SMNVEV (reference sequence). CDR3 protein: CASSSHNGAYGYTF. CDR3 DNA: TGTGCCAGCAGTTCCCATAACGGAGCCTATGGCTACACCTTC.

The genes are TRBV7-2 and TRBJ1-1; tentatively, D is TRBD1 (6 bases). CDR3 length: 15 amino acids. V lost 5 bases and J lost 1, with 14 bases in between. Germline CDR1 and CDR2: SGHTA and FQGNSA. CDR3 nucleotide sequence: TGTGCCAGCAGCCAACAGGGAAGCCGGAACACTGAAGCTTTCTTT. It encodes CASSQQGSRNTEAFF.

This clone was observed a handful of times. J is TRBJ2-5 and V is TRBV18; a weak D match, TRBD1 (5 bases). Trimming took 1 base from V and 7 from J, leaving 19 bases between them. The length of the CDR3 is 16 residues. Germline V CDR1 and CDR2: KGHSH, LQKENI. CDR3: CASSPLSYDRPGTQYF. Written as DNA, the CDR3 is TGTGCCAGCTCACCACTTTCCTACGACAGACCGGGGACCCAGTACTTC.

The V gene is TRBV27, the J gene TRBJ1-2; D not resolved. CDR1 is MNHEY and CDR2 is SMNVEV in the germline V gene (reference sequence). Between the trimmed V and J ends, which lost 6 bases and 1 base, there was a span of 12 bases. The CDR3 has 14 amino acids. The CDR3: CASRKESNNYGYTF. CDR3 coding DNA: TGTGCCAGCAGAAAGGAGTCAAATAACTATGGCTACACCTTC.